The T cell receptor (beta chain) under discussion was sequenced for a study of blood T cell repertoires in COVID-19. Data came from immunoSEQ multiplex PCR; TCRdb stores just in-frame clones and leaves some out. The table includes about 260,000 clones, about 90% detected once. The source of this sequence is a woman aged 45-65 years who had recovered from COVID-19. Sequenced sample: peripheral blood.

CDR3 nucleotide sequence: TGTGCCAGTAGTATCCCGGGGCAGGGGTGGACCGGGGAGCTGTTTTTT. This sequence encodes CASSIPGQGWTGELFF. The chain has TRBV19 and TRBJ2-2, with D tentatively TRBD1 (6 bases). This CDR3 region has 16 residues. V shed 3 bases and J shed 5 bases, with 16 bases lying between them. CDR1 is LNHDA and CDR2 is SQIVND in the germline V gene (reference sequence).